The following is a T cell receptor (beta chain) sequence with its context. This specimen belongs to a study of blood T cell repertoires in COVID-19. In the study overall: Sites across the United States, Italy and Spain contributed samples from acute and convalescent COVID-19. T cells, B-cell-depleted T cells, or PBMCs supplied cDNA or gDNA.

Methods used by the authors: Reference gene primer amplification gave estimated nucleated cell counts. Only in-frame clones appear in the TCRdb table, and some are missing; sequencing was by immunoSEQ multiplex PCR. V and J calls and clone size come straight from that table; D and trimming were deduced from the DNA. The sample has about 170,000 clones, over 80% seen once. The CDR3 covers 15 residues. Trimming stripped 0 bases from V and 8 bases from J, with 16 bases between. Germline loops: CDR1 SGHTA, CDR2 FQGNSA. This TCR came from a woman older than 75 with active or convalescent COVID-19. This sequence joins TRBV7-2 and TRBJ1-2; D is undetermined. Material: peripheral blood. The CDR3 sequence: CASSLALSGLEGYTF. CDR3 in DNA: TGTGCCAGCAGCTTAGCCTTATCAGGTCTGGAAGGCTACACCTTC.